This T cell receptor beta chain was recorded in a study of regulatory T cells in long-lasting Graves disease. Time point reported: newly diagnosed GD, antithyroid drugs for less than 3 months. The authors made the TCR library using RNA they extracted from PBMCs. To make TCR beta libraries, researchers used iRepertoire HTBI primers and Arm-PCR of CDR3 regions. TCRdb re-derived calls from the multiplex PCR reads in MiXCR, one entry per CDR3 protein. The sample holds under 700,000 distinct CDR3 sequences, roughly 16% seen once. To note about this clonotype: A single base separates this from a much larger clone, so it may be a read error.

The data also belong to a second study, concerning T cells in Graves' hyperthyroidism and ophthalmopathy. That work states: The study enrolled patients aged 18 to 65 with newly diagnosed hyperthyroidism of under 2 months' duration.

This TCR was sampled from a woman aged 35 to 59 with Graves disease. Here the sequenced sample was peripheral blood mononuclear cells (PBMCs), taken at new diagnosis, from a patient treated with antithyroid drugs.

CDR3 in DNA: TGTGCCAGCATGCGAGAGACCCAGTACTTC. Amino acids: CASMRETQYF. The chain uses TRBV7-9 and TRBJ2-5; D gene unclear. CDR1 SEHNR and CDR2 FQNEAQ come from the germline V gene (reference sequence). V was pared by 7 bases and J by 4 bases, with 4 bases between. The CDR3 has 10 amino acids. Looking up the rest from reference TRBV7-9 and TRBJ2-5 gives the full variable domain: DTGVSQNPRHKITKRGQNVTFRCDPISEHNRLYWYRQTLGQGPEFLTYFQNEAQLEKSRLLSDRFSAERPKGSFSTLEIQRTEQGDSAMYLCASMRETQYFGPGTRLLVL.